These 7 T cell receptor beta chains share one sample of origin, sequenced in a study of identical twins. TCRdb processed the 5' RACE reads anew with MiXCR; each CDR3 protein has one entry. The profile shows roughly 630,000 distinct CDR3 sequences, under 8.5% of them singletons. This sample was also put to use in a study of yellow fever vaccine responses in identical twins.

Specimen: PBMCs. The receptors originated from a woman under 30 in good health.

This clonotype occurred a few times. The genes are TRBV4-1 and TRBJ1-1; D call uncertain. The CDR3 has 14 amino acids. V was trimmed by 0 bases and J by 1 base, leaving 6 bases between them. Per germline, CDR1 MGHRA and CDR2 YSYEKL. CDR3 nucleotides: TGCGCCAGCAGCCAAGAGATACGGAACACTGAAGCTTTCTTT. It yields the protein CASSQEIRNTEAFF.

V is TRBV7-9 and J is TRBJ2-5, with a weak D call TRBD1 (5 bases). With 0 bases removed from V and 2 bases from J, the gap between germline ends came to 16 bases. The CDR3 loop spans 17 amino acids. Germline V lookup: CDR1 SEHNR, CDR2 FQNEAQ (reference sequence). Here the CDR3 reads CASSLASDNSGQETQYF. DNA of the CDR3: TGTGCCAGCAGCTTAGCGTCGGACAACAGTGGGCAAGAGACCCAGTACTTC.

This clonotype was seen at least ten times. The chain uses TRBV3-1 and TRBJ2-7; D not resolved. V lost 1 base, J lost 7 bases, and 14 bases lay in between. CDR1 LGHDT and CDR2 YNNKEL come from the germline V gene (reference sequence). This CDR3 is 14 amino acids long. CDR3 in DNA: TGTGCCAGCAGCCAAGTGACGGGTAAGGGTGAGCAGTACGTC. Translated, it gives CASSQVTGKGEQYV.

The rearrangement joins TRBV19 to TRBJ2-6; possibly TRBD1 for D (5 bases). The length of the CDR3 is 19 residues. Per germline, CDR1 LNHDA and CDR2 SQIVND (reference sequence). Trimming pared 6 bases from V and 2 bases from J, leaving 23 bases between. CDR3 sequence reads: CASRPSRGPFVPGANVLTF. CDR3 nucleotide sequence: TGTGCCAGTAGGCCCAGTAGGGGCCCCTTTGTCCCTGGGGCCAACGTCCTGACTTTC.

This clonotype occurred a few times. The chain combines TRBV7-2 with TRBJ1-1, with 10 bases lining up with TRBD1. The CDR3 covers 15 residues. CDR1 and CDR2 from the germline V gene are SGHTA and FQGNSA. After removal of 1 base from V and 9 bases from J, the junction contained 8 bases not matched to a gene. DNA for the CDR3: TGTGCCAGCAGCTTAGGAGACAGGGGGCAGGAGAAAGCTTTCTTT. Amino acids: CASSLGDRGQEKAFF. Complete variable domain (other parts from reference TRBV7-2 and TRBJ1-1): GAGVSQSPSNKVTEKGKDVELRCDPISGHTALYWYRQSLGQGLEFLIYFQGNSAPDKSGLPSDRFSAERTGGSVSTLTIQRTQQEDSAVYLCASSLGDRGQEKAFFGQGTRLTVV.

The chain combines TRBV3-1 with TRBJ2-3, with TRBD1 matching over 9 bases. J lost 3 bases, V lost 4 bases, and 5 bases had no gene match. The CDR3 spans 15 residues. The germline V gene encodes CDR1 LGHDT and CDR2 YNNKEL (reference sequence). CDR3 sequence: CASSPGTGITDTQYF. CDR3 bases: TGTGCCAGCAGCCCCGGGACAGGGATTACAGATACGCAGTATTTT.

The CDR3 sequence: CASSLVGVIGTDTQYF. In DNA form, the CDR3 reads TGTGCCAGCAGTTTAGTTGGGGTTATAGGGACAGATACGCAGTATTTT. The chain combines TRBV12-3 or TRBV12-4 with TRBJ2-3, with D uncertain. The CDR3 length is 16 residues. V was cut by 1 base and J by 3 bases, with 14 bases left in between.